This entry lists 11 T cell receptor beta chains sequenced from one sample in a study of T cells in Graves' hyperthyroidism and ophthalmopathy. RNA transcripts gave rise to amplified TCR beta CDR3 regions. The TCR CDR3 first-round RT-PCR relied on the HTBI primer set. TCRdb reanalysed the multiplex PCR reads using MiXCR and keeps one entry per CDR3 protein. Found here are approximately 400,000 distinct CDR3 sequences, 15% to 17% of them singletons; the top ten hold 25% to 30%. The sequenced sample consisted of blood. The source of these receptors is a woman aged 18-29 years with Graves' hyperthyroidism that later progressed to Graves' ophthalmopathy.

The V call is TRBV19, the J call TRBJ2-3, with 9 bases lining up with TRBD2. Looked up from germline, CDR1 is LNHDA and CDR2 is SQIVND (reference sequence). The CDR3 is 18 residues long. Trimming took 4 bases from V and 5 from J; bases not matched to a gene: 16. The DNA for the CDR3 is TGTGCCAGTAGTAAGGAAGGCGGGAGGGCCCTCAGCGGAGATACGCAGTATTTT. Its protein product is CASSKEGGRALSGDTQYF.

The sample holds many counts of this clonotype. V is TRBV28 and J is TRBJ2-4; 7 nucleotides match TRBD2. Trimming at V came to 4 bases and at J to 0 bases, leaving 3 bases not matched to a gene. CDR3 length: 15 amino acids. Germline values: CDR1 MDHEN, CDR2 SYDVKM. The CDR3 region is CASSSGGLAKNIQYF. CDR3 nucleotides: TGTGCCAGCAGTTCCGGGGGGTTAGCCAAAAACATTCAGTACTTC.

The table lists this clonotype with a few counts. The rearrangement links TRBV7-8 to TRBJ1-1; 9 bases match TRBD1. The CDR3 has 15 residues. The V gene's germline CDR1 is SGHVS and CDR2 FQNEAQ. The J segment lost 7 bases and the V segment lost 4 bases, leaving 10 bases of the junction unmatched. The CDR3 region has the DNA TGTGCCAGCAGCTACGGGACAGGGCCCAGCCATGAAGCTTTCTTT. Amino acid sequence: CASSYGTGPSHEAFF.

This clonotype was found many times. The chain uses TRBV3-1 and TRBJ2-1; weak D call: TRBD2 (6 bases). Germline CDR1 and CDR2: LGHDT and YNNKEL (reference sequence). Trimming took off 1 base at V and 8 bases at J, with 18 bases between the two ends. The CDR3 consists of 16 residues. CDR3 in amino acids: CASSQGAIGSPHEQFF. The CDR3 bases are TGTGCCAGCAGCCAAGGGGCAATCGGGAGCCCCCATGAGCAGTTCTTC.

There are many counts of this clonotype. The chain carries TRBV12-3 or TRBV12-4 and TRBJ1-2, with TRBD1 matching 9 bases. The CDR3 loop spans 12 amino acids. Germline trimming cut 6 bases from V and 5 bases from J; bases unmatched to any gene: 1. The CDR3 here is CASRGQGYGYTF. The DNA of the CDR3 is TGTGCCAGCAGGGGACAGGGATATGGCTACACCTTC.

This clonotype was counted a few times. The chain combines TRBV28 with TRBJ2-2; 8 nucleotides agree with TRBD2. There are 14 residues in the CDR3. Germline V gene lookup returns CDR1 MDHEN and CDR2 SYDVKM. V gave up 7 bases and J gave up 3 bases; unmatched junction bases: 4. CDR3 amino acids: CASTRGGDTGELFF. CDR3 DNA: TGTGCCAGCACCCGGGGGGGGGACACCGGGGAGCTGTTTTTT.

CDR3 sequence: CSARVTGTAHNEQFF. DNA of the CDR3: TGCAGTGCTAGGGTAACCGGGACCGCACACAATGAGCAGTTCTTC. The chain has TRBV20-1 and TRBJ2-1; TRBD1 or TRBD2 may be the D gene (5 bases each). Deletions cut 3 bases from V and 5 bases from J, with 17 bases between. The CDR3 extends over 15 amino acids. Germline V gene lookup returns CDR1 DFQATT and CDR2 SNEGSKA (reference sequence).

The chain joins TRBV28 to TRBJ2-1; 8 bases agree with TRBD1. There are 15 residues in the CDR3. Germline V lookup: CDR1 MDHEN, CDR2 SYDVKM. Trimming at V came to 6 bases and at J to 6 bases, leaving 10 bases not matched to a gene. CDR3 protein: CASRPRQGSGNEQFF. The CDR3, as DNA: TGTGCCAGCAGGCCCCGACAGGGGTCTGGCAATGAGCAGTTCTTC. The full variable domain, in which reference TRBV28 and TRBJ2-1 provide the parts outside the CDR3, is DVKVTQSSRYLVKRTGEKVFLECVQDMDHENMFWYRQDPGLGLRLIYFSYDVKMKEKGDIPEGYSVSREKKERFSLILESASTNQTSMYLCASRPRQGSGNEQFFGPGTRLTVL.

In the case of this clonotype: This may arise from a read error, as a much more abundant clone is one base away. This rearrangement joins TRBV30 to TRBJ1-2; no definite D call. The CDR3 sequence is 14 residues long. In germline, CDR1 is GTSNPN, CDR2 SVGIG (reference sequence). Trimming removed 0 bases from V and 7 bases from J, with 15 bases in between. The CDR3 here is CAWSVARRLGGYTF. In DNA, the CDR3 is TGTGCCTGGAGTGTAGCCCGACGGCTGGGTGGCTACACCTTC.

Ten or more counts support this clonotype. The rearrangement joins TRBV7-3 to TRBJ2-1, with D tentatively TRBD2 (7 bases). The germline V gene encodes CDR1 SGHTA and CDR2 FQGTGA. The CDR3 loop spans 14 amino acids. Trimming shortened V by 2 bases and J by 7 bases, and 12 bases separated the two germline ends. CDR3 nucleotides: TGTGCCAGCAGCTTAGGACTAGGGGGGAATGAGCAGTTCTTC. Translation: CASSLGLGGNEQFF. The full variable domain, with the rest looked up from reference TRBV7-3 and TRBJ2-1, is GAGVSQTPSNKVTEKGKYVELRCDPISGHTALYWYRQSLGQGPEFLIYFQGTGAADDSGLPNDRFFAVRPEGSVSTLKIQRTERGDSAVYLCASSLGLGGNEQFFGPGTRLTVL.

Concerning this clonotype: Possible read error: a much larger clone is one base away. CDR3 region: CASSGGPGHGARQPQHF. The CDR3 DNA sequence: TGTGCCAGCAGTGGGGGACCGGGACATGGGGCTCGTCAGCCCCAGCATTTT. V is TRBV2 and J is TRBJ1-5, with a tentative D call TRBD1 (6 bases). CDR1 and CDR2 (germline): SNHLY, FYNNEI. The V end was cut by 4 bases, the J end by 6 bases, with 22 bases between. The CDR3 contains 17 residues.